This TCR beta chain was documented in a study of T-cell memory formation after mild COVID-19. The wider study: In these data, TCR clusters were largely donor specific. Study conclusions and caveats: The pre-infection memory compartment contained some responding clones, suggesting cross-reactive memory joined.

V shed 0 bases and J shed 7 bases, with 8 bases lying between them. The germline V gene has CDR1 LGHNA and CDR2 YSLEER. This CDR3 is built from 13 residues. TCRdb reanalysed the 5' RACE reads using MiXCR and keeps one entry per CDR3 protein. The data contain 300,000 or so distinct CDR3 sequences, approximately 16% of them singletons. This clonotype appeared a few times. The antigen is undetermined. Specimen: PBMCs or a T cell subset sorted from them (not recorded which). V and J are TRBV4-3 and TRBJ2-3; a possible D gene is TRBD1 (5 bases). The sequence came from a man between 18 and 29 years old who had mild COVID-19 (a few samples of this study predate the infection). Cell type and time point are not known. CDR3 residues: CASSQDRGNTQYF. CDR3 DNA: TGCGCCAGCAGCCAAGATAGGGGCAATACGCAGTATTTT.